This T cell receptor beta chain originates from a study of cytomegalovirus exposure and HLA in healthy donors. Notes on the study in general: A list of 150 or so TCR beta chains associated with cytomegalovirus was given. Sequencing likely caused a cluster of highly shared sequence variants.

The study ran its PCR with 60 Vbeta and 13 Jbeta primers. The data were produced by immunoSEQ multiplex PCR, yet TCRdb's version contains in-frame clones alone and is incomplete. The sample consists of about 71,000 clones, 70% of them appearing once. Worth noting for this clone: Its antigen is unknown.

This CDR3 spans 12 amino acids. Trimming at V came to 7 bases and at J to 5 bases, leaving 3 bases not matched to a gene. The V gene's germline CDR1 is SQVTM and CDR2 ANQGSEA. Donors consisted of healthy bone marrow donors. This chain joins TRBV29-1 and TRBJ1-4, with TRBD1 matching 8 bases. Sequencing was done on a sample of PBMCs. The source is a woman aged 45-65 years in good health and CMV-seropositive. The CDR3 region is CSGGDRNEKLFF. The CDR3 nucleotides read TGCAGCGGGGGGGACAGGAATGAAAAACTGTTTTTT.